The present entry profiles one TCR beta chain with its context. Its cognate antigen has yet to be identified. One base away there is no much larger clone; base qualities are not given. Libraries were made using the immunoSEQ multiplex PCR assay. In most patients, genomic DNA was isolated using the Qiagen DNeasy Blood and Tissue Kit and sent frozen to Adaptive Biotechnologies for TCR sequencing. For most patients, high-throughput TCR-beta CDR3 sequencing of genomic DNA was performed by Adaptive Biotechnologies. Processing in the source paper ran as follows. Adaptive's ImmunoSEQ software supplied the TCR sequencing data for 15 to 20 patients, while MiXCR and VDJtools were used to process a few other patients. To correct CD4 versus CD8 sorting errors, sequences present in both subsets at a frequency ratio below 5:1 were removed. CDR3 nucleotide sequences shared between donor and recipient were removed because their origin could not be assigned. To count as alloreactive, a clone needed at least 2-fold expansion over unstimulated cells and a minimum CFSE-low frequency of 0.002% (template counts) or 0.001% (read counts). Clones were considered mappable if detected in sequenced pre-transplant spleen, lymph node, or MLR CFSE-low populations of the donor or recipient. The cumulative frequency of alloreactive clones was calculated as a percentage of all sequences, weighted by copy number. Sourced from immuneACCESS, this table was stored by TCRdb with only in-frame sequences that have V and J called. A share of the clones is absent; for the studies checked, an unresolved V gene accounts for under half, and the remainder has no known explanation. V, J and clone size derive from that table, while D and trimming were established from the DNA sequence. Across this sample there are about 110,000 clones, with just over 90% seen only once. 0.4% to 0.65% of the sample is taken by the ten largest.

Read against the paper, the sample's time point label means: cells obtained before transplantation from donor or recipient. CD3+CD4+ and CD3+CD8+ populations were FACS-sorted from unstimulated pre-transplant donor and recipient cells taken from spleen or lymph nodes. V loses 0 bases, J loses 2 bases, and the germline ends lie 15 bases apart. The CDR3 spans 17 residues, from the cysteine through the phenylalanine. The kept DNA is CDR3 alone, 51 bases in frame from the first base. CDR1 and CDR2 are drawn from the germline V gene: SNHLY, FYNNEI. This record belongs to a study of graft-versus-host responses after intestinal transplantation (dated by TCRdb to about 2021). Study-wide context: Multivisceral, liver-intestinal, or isolated intestinal transplants were received by the recipients. A peak of at least 4% donor T cells among recipient peripheral blood mononuclear cells was the definition used for donor T cell macrochimerism. Every recipient was given anti-thymocyte globulin induction, followed by around three years of maintenance tacrolimus and steroids. Samples from a few later patients were sequenced in-house on an Illumina MiSeq with MiXCR processing rather than by the commercial service. To identify alloreactive clones, pre-transplant mixed lymphocyte reaction products were sequenced and then compared with unstimulated pre-transplant donor and recipient T cells. Bulk TCR-beta CDR3 sequencing was used to track graft-versus-host and host-versus-graft alloreactive T cell clones in the graft, circulation and bone marrow after intestinal transplantation. A cohort of about 25 intestinal transplant recipients, including one retransplant, was enrolled, and 3 patients lacking pretransplant specimens were excluded. The full study reports these points: Peak levels of circulating GvH clones were associated with declines in HvG clones early after transplant. In patients with donor T cell macrochimerism, the allografts had high GvH to HvG T cell clonal ratios. GvH clones were detected in recipient bone marrow, and some of these GvH clones were observed earlier in ileal mucosa or blood, consistent with an intestinal mucosal origin. Conclusions were limited by the relatively low number and heterogeneity of intestinal transplant patients.

The V gene is TRBV2 and the J gene is TRBJ2-3; the best D guess is TRBD2, with 6 bases matching. The TCR comes from a human donor who received an intestinal transplant. This specimen was unstimulated CD8+ T cells sorted from spleen or lymph node cells, taken before intestinal transplant. The DNA reads TGTGCCAGCAGTGAAGCGCGGCTTCGGGAGACCACAGATACGCAGTATTTT. It specifies CASSEARLRETTDTQYF.